The 24 T cell receptor beta chains presented below share a single source sample, sequenced in a study of shared clonotypes between healthy human individuals. Sequencing used immunoSEQ multiplex PCR; TCRdb keeps in-frame clones, though not all of them. The data contain about 230,000 clones, just over 65% of them seen just once; the ten biggest clones take up 11%. The sequenced material came from memory CD4+ T cells sorted from blood. Subset given: CD45RA-negative fraction. The origin of the receptors is a man aged 30 to 45 in good health.

The rearrangement joins TRBV10-3 to TRBJ2-3; D gene uncertain. CDR3 length: 15 amino acids. Germline CDR1 reads ENHRY; CDR2 reads SYGVKD. V was trimmed by 4 bases and J by 0 bases, leaving 11 bases between them. In DNA form, the CDR3 reads TGTGCCATCAGTGGTCAGCGTGCTAGCACAGATACGCAGTATTTT. It translates to CAISGQRASTDTQYF.

There are many counts of this clone. The chain employs TRBV9 and TRBJ2-3; D might be TRBD1 (7 bases). V lost 1 base, J lost 2 bases, and 14 bases lay in between. In germline, CDR1 is SGDLS, CDR2 YYNGEE. The CDR3 spans 16 residues. The CDR3: CASSVISGGTTDTQYF. CDR3 coding DNA: TGTGCCAGCAGCGTAATATCAGGGGGGACCACAGATACGCAGTATTTT.

In this sample, this clone turned up a few times. The V gene is TRBV30, the J gene TRBJ2-1, with D hard to call. The CDR3 consists of 12 residues. The V gene's germline CDR1 is GTSNPN and CDR2 SVGIG (reference sequence). V shed 3 bases and J shed 5 bases, with 8 bases lying between them. The DNA for the CDR3 is TGTGCCTGGAGCCTCTTTAACAATGAGCAGTTCTTC. This codes for CAWSLFNNEQFF.

The sample holds a few counts of this clone. Other DNA variants within this sample encode the same CDR3. The rearrangement uses TRBV27 and TRBJ2-3; 8 nucleotides agree with TRBD2. J gave up 0 bases and V 8 bases, and 4 bases lay outside the gene matches. Per germline, CDR1 MNHEY and CDR2 SMNVEV (reference sequence). CDR3 length equals 14 residues. The CDR3: CASGASGSTDTQYF. The CDR3 DNA follows: TGTGCCAGCGGGGCTAGCGGGAGCACAGATACGCAGTATTTT.

This clone has just a few counts. The chain uses TRBV6-5 and TRBJ1-2; TRBD1 aligns across 7 bases. CDR3 length: 14 residues. Trimming at V came to 6 bases and at J to 4 bases, leaving 8 bases not matched to a gene. Germline-derived CDR1 and CDR2 are MNHEY and SVGAGI. The chain's CDR3 is CASRDDDRAYGYTF. CDR3 bases: TGTGCCAGCAGGGATGATGACAGGGCCTATGGCTACACCTTC.

The CDR3 reads CASSEVSGGGTEAFF. Here the CDR3 DNA reads TGTGCCAGCAGTGAAGTGTCAGGGGGAGGAACTGAAGCTTTCTTT. This rearrangement joins TRBV25-1 to TRBJ1-1, with 7 bases matching TRBD1. V shed 2 bases and J 5 bases; nucleotides not matched to a gene: 8. CDR1 is MGHDK and CDR2 is SYGVNS in the germline V gene. The CDR3 extends over 15 amino acids.

CDR3 DNA: TGTGCCAGCAGCGTAGAACCGGGGGGATACATTCAGTACTTC. Its protein product is CASSVEPGGYIQYF. The V gene is TRBV9, the J gene TRBJ2-4, with 7 bases matching TRBD2. Germline V gene sequence: CDR1 SGDLS, CDR2 YYNGEE. The length of the CDR3 is 14 residues. V lost 0 bases and J lost 8; bases outside the gene matches: 5.

This clone was recorded at least ten times. The chain joins TRBV6-6 to TRBJ2-7; TRBD2 might be the D (5 bases). Trimming removed 6 bases from V and 7 bases from J, with 19 bases in between. In germline, CDR1 is MNHNY, CDR2 SVGAGI (reference sequence). This CDR3 is built from 14 residues. Written as DNA, the CDR3 is TGTGCCAGCAGCCTCGGAGAGCGGTGGGGTGAGCAGTACTTC. This sequence encodes CASSLGERWGEQYF.

This clone has a handful of counts. The gene calls are TRBV10-1 and TRBJ2-1; D tentatively reads TRBD1 or TRBD2 (5 bases each). From germline, CDR1 is WNHNN and CDR2 SYGVQD (reference sequence). The CDR3 extends over 14 amino acids. With 4 bases removed from V and 10 bases from J, the gap between germline ends came to 17 bases. The CDR3 loop reads CASSAGTQQGEQFF. The CDR3 bases are TGCGCCAGCAGTGCCGGGACCCAACAAGGCGAGCAGTTCTTC.

The chain couples TRBV7-2 to TRBJ2-3, with D hard to call. Germline CDR1 SGHTA, CDR2 FQGNSA. V was pared by 5 bases and J by 2 bases, with 11 bases between. The CDR3 contains 14 residues. The chain's CDR3 is CASSPRMTTDTQYF. The CDR3 bases are TGTGCCAGCAGCCCCAGGATGACCACAGATACGCAGTATTTT.

CDR3 in DNA: TGCGCCAGCAGTGACTGGGACCAGCAGTACTTC. It codes for CASSDWDQQYF. The rearrangement uses TRBV10-2 and TRBJ2-7, with D perhaps matching TRBD1 or TRBD2 (5 bases each). The CDR3 totals 11 residues. Germline lookup yields CDR1 WSHSY and CDR2 SAAADI. V was cut by 3 bases and J by 8 bases, with 8 bases left in between.

The rearrangement joins TRBV11-1 to TRBJ2-1, with 9 bases identical to TRBD1. The germline CDR1 and CDR2 sequences are SGHAT and FQDESV (reference sequence). The CDR3 length is 16 residues. J was trimmed by 5 bases and V by 7 bases; bases with no gene match: 12. This CDR3 is CASTPRGTGRNNEQFF. As DNA, the CDR3 is TGTGCCAGCACCCCGCGGGGGACAGGGCGTAACAATGAGCAGTTCTTC.

The chain joins TRBV5-6 to TRBJ1-3, with no clear D. V shed 4 bases and J shed 2 bases, with 7 bases lying between them. The CDR3 sequence is 13 residues long. CDR1 and CDR2 from the germline V gene are SGHDT and YYEEEE. Written as DNA, the CDR3 is TGTGCCAGCAGCCCAAGGGCTGGAAACACCATATATTTT. Its translation is CASSPRAGNTIYF.

The rearrangement links TRBV9 to TRBJ2-3; TRBD2 is a possible D gene (5 bases). V was cut by 0 bases and J by 7 bases, with 24 bases left in between. There are 18 residues in the CDR3. In germline, CDR1 is SGDLS, CDR2 YYNGEE. CDR3 bases: TGTGCCAGCAGCGTAGAGGCGGGCAATGATGGGAGTTCTTATACGCAGTATTTT. Translating gives CASSVEAGNDGSSYTQYF.

The chain uses TRBV2 and TRBJ1-3; D gene uncertain. Germline lookup yields CDR1 SNHLY and CDR2 FYNNEI. The V end lost 1 base, the J end lost 1 base, and 5 bases lay between the germline ends. The length of the CDR3 is 14 residues. The CDR3 DNA sequence: TGTGCCAGCAGTGAAGGGATGTCTGGAAACACCATATATTTT. Translation: CASSEGMSGNTIYF.

This chain links TRBV11-3 with TRBJ2-5; D is possibly TRBD1 or TRBD2 (5 bases each). The V end lost 0 bases, the J end lost 5 bases, and 16 bases lay between the germline ends. This CDR3 is 16 amino acids long. Per the germline V gene, CDR1 is SGHNT and CDR2 is YENEEA. CDR3 loop: CASSLDLGTSYETQYF. CDR3 DNA: TGTGCCAGCAGCTTAGATTTGGGGACGAGTTACGAGACCCAGTACTTC. Full variable domain (rest looked up from reference TRBV11-3 and TRBJ2-5): EAGVVQSPRYKIIEKKQPVAFWCNPISGHNTLYWYLQNLGQGPELLIRYENEEAVDDSQLPKDRFSAERLKGVDSTLKIQPAELGDSAVYLCASSLDLGTSYETQYFGPGTRLLVL.

The table lists this clone with a count of one. The gene calls are TRBV7-2 and TRBJ2-5; weak D call: TRBD1 (6 bases). This CDR3 comprises 13 residues. V lost 1 base to trimming and J lost 7 bases, with 10 bases between them. Germline V gene sequence: CDR1 SGHTA, CDR2 FQGNSA. CDR3 coding DNA: TGTGCCAGCAGCTTAGACAGGGCCGGGACCCAGTACTTC. This sequence encodes CASSLDRAGTQYF.

The V gene is TRBV7-9, the J gene TRBJ1-1; TRBD1 agrees at 7 bases. The CDR3 has 14 amino acids. V was pared by 5 bases and J by 0 bases, with 3 bases of the junction left unmatched. Germline V gene data show CDR1 as SEHNR and CDR2 as FQNEAQ (reference sequence). CDR3 sequence (DNA): TGTGCCAGCAGCATAGGACAGGTGAACACTGAAGCTTTCTTT. Amino acids: CASSIGQVNTEAFF.

This clone was recorded a few times. The rearrangement joins TRBV18 to TRBJ1-1; perhaps TRBD1 as D (5 bases). The CDR3 totals 13 residues. Trimming stripped 4 bases from V and 1 base from J, with 7 bases between. CDR1 KGHSH and CDR2 LQKENI come from the germline V gene. CDR3 sequence: CASSRDRNTEAFF. Here the CDR3 DNA reads TGTGCCAGCTCACGCGACAGGAACACTGAAGCTTTCTTT.

This clone was seen once. The V call is TRBV18, the J call TRBJ2-7; D is perhaps TRBD1 (7 bases). Deletions cut 2 bases from V and 3 bases from J, with 17 bases between. The CDR3 spans 16 residues. In germline, CDR1 is KGHSH, CDR2 LQKENI. The CDR3 DNA reads TGTGCCAGCTCACCAGAATTGCCAGGGGGGAACTACGAGCAGTACTTC. It yields the protein CASSPELPGGNYEQYF.

This chain joins TRBV6-4 and TRBJ2-3; D assignment may be TRBD1 or TRBD2 (6 bases each). Germline CDR1 and CDR2: MRHNA and SNTAGT. V was trimmed by 5 bases and J by 2 bases, leaving 14 bases between them. The CDR3 extends over 15 amino acids. In nucleotides, the CDR3 is TGTGCCAGCAGTAGGGACTCAGGGGACACAGATACGCAGTATTTT. The encoded protein is CASSRDSGDTDTQYF.

The genes are TRBV28 and TRBJ2-5; D remains ambiguous. The germline V and J ends were trimmed by 6 bases and 2 bases, with 10 bases remaining between them. Germline CDR1 and CDR2: MDHEN and SYDVKM. The CDR3 covers 13 residues. The CDR3 reads CASRPTHQETQYF. CDR3 DNA: TGTGCCAGCAGACCGACACATCAAGAGACCCAGTACTTC.

The rearrangement uses TRBV9 and TRBJ2-1; D gene ambiguous. Germline CDR1 reads SGDLS; CDR2 reads YYNGEE. The CDR3 totals 12 residues. V was pared by 4 bases and J by 4 bases, with 6 bases between. The CDR3 nucleotides read TGTGCCAGCAGCCCCAATTACAATGAGCAGTTCTTC. It encodes CASSPNYNEQFF.

The chain has TRBV19 and TRBJ1-2, with 9 bases fitting TRBD1. The CDR3 is 14 residues long. In germline, CDR1 is LNHDA, CDR2 SQIVND (reference sequence). V was clipped by 3 bases and J by 6 bases; unmatched bases: 5. The CDR3 nucleotides are TGTGCCAGTAGTATCCCCGGGACAGGGAATGGCTACACCTTC. It specifies CASSIPGTGNGYTF.